What follows describes a single T cell receptor (beta chain). Losses at the gene ends were 11 bases for V and 5 bases for J; bases not matched to a gene: 13. CDR3 length: 14 amino acids. From germline, CDR1 is MNHEY and CDR2 SMNVEV (reference sequence). Naive CD8 cells comprised CD45RO-negative, CCR7-positively selected cells, excluding terminally differentiated effector memory CD45RA+ cells. Sequencing was performed with immunoSEQ multiplex PCR; in TCRdb, only in-frame clones are kept and a portion is missing. Of around 2.1 million clones listed, approximately 94% are singletons. This record belongs to a study of shared clonotypes between healthy human individuals. At the level of the study: Per-donor plates numbered three CD4 naive, three CD4 memory, two CD8 naive and one CD8 memory.

V gene TRBV27 combines with J gene TRBJ1-2; 8 bases agree with TRBD1. Sequencing was carried out using naive CD8+ T cells from PBMCs. The clonotype was recovered from a man aged 18 to 35 in good health. Some clones in this sample may be carry-over from other donors' samples. The CDR3 nucleotides are TGTGCCTCAGGGGGCCTGGTCCGGGGATATGGCTACACCTTC. Translating gives CASGGLVRGYGYTF.